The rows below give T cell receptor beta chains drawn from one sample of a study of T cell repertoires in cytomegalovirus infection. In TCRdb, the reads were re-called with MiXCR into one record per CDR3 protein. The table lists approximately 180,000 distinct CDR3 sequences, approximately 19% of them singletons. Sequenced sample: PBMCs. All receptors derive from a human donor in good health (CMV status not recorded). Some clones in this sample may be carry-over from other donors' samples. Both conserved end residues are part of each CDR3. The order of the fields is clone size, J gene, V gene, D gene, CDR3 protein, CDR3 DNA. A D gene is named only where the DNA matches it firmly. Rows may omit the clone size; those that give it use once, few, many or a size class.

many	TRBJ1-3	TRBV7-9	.	CASSQIGSGNTIYF	TGTGCCAGCAGCCAGATAGGCTCTGGAAACACCATATATTTT
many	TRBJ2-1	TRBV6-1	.	CASSVGTVNNEQFF	TGTGCCAGCAGTGTGGGGACTGTCAACAATGAGCAGTTCTTC
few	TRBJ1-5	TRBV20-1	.	CSAWGRENQPQHF	TGCAGTGCTTGGGGCCGGGAAAATCAGCCCCAGCATTTT
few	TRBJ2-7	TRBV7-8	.	CASSRGTPNYEQYF	TGTGCCAGCAGCCGCGGGACTCCGAACTACGAGCAGTACTTC
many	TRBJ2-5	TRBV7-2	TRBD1	CASSSPGGRETQYF	TGTGCCAGCAGCTCACCAGGGGGCAGGGAGACCCAGTACTTC
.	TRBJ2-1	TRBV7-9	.	CSSSRGDSYNEQFF	TGCAGCAGCAGCAGAGGGGACTCCTACAATGAGCAGTTCTTC
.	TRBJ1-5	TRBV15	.	CATSRQQGNQPQHF	TGTGCCACCAGCAGGCAACAGGGAAATCAGCCCCAGCATTTT
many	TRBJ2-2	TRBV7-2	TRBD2	CASRAGLAVGELFF	TGTGCCAGCAGGGCGGGACTAGCGGTCGGGGAGCTGTTTTTT
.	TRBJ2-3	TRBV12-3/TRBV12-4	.	CASSPNRTETDTQYF	TGTGCCAGCAGCCCCAACCGGACAGAGACAGATACGCAGTATTTT
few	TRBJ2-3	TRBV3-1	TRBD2	CASRASGREDTQYF	TGTGCCAGCAGGGCTAGCGGGAGGGAAGATACGCAGTATTTT
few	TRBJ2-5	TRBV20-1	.	CSARARRETQYF	TGCAGTGCTAGAGCGCGCCGGGAGACCCAGTACTTC
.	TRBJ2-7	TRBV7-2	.	CASSLSDRTYEQYF	TGTGCCAGCAGCTTATCGGATCGGACCTACGAGCAGTACTTC
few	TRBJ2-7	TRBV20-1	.	CSASRGRPYEQYF	TGCAGTGCGTCACGGGGGCGACCCTACGAGCAGTACTTC
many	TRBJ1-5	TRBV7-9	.	CASSYSTRGGRVQPQHF	TGTGCCAGCAGCTACTCTACTCGGGGGGGGCGCGTTCAGCCCCAGCATTTT
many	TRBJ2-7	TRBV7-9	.	CASTESGPWGEQYF	TGTGCCAGCACCGAATCAGGGCCTTGGGGCGAGCAGTACTTC
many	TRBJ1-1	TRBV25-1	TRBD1	CASSELMTGLSMNTEAFF	TGTGCCAGCAGTGAATTGATGACAGGGCTCTCCATGAACACTGAAGCTTTCTTT
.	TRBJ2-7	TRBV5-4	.	CAIASGPPSYEQYF	TGTGCCATCGCCTCCGGGCCACCCTCCTACGAGCAGTACTTC
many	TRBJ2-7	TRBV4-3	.	CASSQDGNPIDEQYF	TGCGCCAGCAGCCAAGATGGTAACCCGATTGACGAGCAGTACTTC
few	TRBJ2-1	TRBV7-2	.	CASSLVASTSYNEQFF	TGTGCCAGCAGCTTAGTCGCCTCGACCTCCTACAATGAGCAGTTCTTC
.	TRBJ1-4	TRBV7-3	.	CASSTTGNQGEKLFF	TGTGCCAGCAGCACTACCGGGAATCAGGGGGAAAAACTGTTTTTT
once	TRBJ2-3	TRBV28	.	CASSLGGQIPDTQYF	TGTGCCAGCAGTTTGGGGGGACAGATACCCGATACGCAGTATTTT
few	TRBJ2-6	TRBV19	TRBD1	CASSSDRAPGANVLTF	TGTGCCAGTAGTAGCGACAGGGCTCCAGGCGCCAACGTCCTGACTTTC
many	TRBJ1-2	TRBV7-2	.	CASTVGNGYTF	TGTGCCAGCACCGTAGGGAATGGCTACACCTTC
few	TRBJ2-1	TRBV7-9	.	CASSFHEQFF	TGTGCCAGCAGCTTCCACGAGCAGTTCTTC
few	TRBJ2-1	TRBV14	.	CASSQDPPAKQFF	TGTGCCAGCAGCCAAGATCCGCCGGCTAAGCAGTTCTTC
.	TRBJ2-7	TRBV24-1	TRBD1	CATSDSPGTGLHEQYF	TGTGCCACCAGTGATTCTCCCGGGACAGGGCTCCACGAGCAGTACTTC
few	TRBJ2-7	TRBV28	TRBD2	CASRTSGVSYEQYF	TGTGCCAGCCGGACTAGCGGGGTTTCCTACGAGCAGTACTTC
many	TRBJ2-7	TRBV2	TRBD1	CASTGTGALYEQYF	TGTGCCAGCACCGGGACAGGGGCGCTCTACGAGCAGTACTTC
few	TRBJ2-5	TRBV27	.	CASSSGVGQETQYF	TGTGCCAGCAGTTCGGGAGTCGGCCAAGAGACCCAGTACTTC
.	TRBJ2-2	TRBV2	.	CASSGQWYVGLFF	TGTGCCAGCAGTGGTCAGTGGTACGTCGGGCTGTTTTTT
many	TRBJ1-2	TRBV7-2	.	CASSLDGGANYGYTF	TGTGCCAGCAGCTTAGATGGAGGAGCTAACTATGGCTACACCTTC
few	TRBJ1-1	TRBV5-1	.	CASSQDGMNTEAFF	TGCGCCAGCAGCCAGGACGGAATGAACACTGAAGCTTTCTTT
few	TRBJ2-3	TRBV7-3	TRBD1	CASSWGWGQGDTQYF	TGTGCCAGCAGCTGGGGCTGGGGACAGGGTGATACGCAGTATTTT
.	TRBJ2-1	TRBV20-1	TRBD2	CSAIGLANEQFF	TGCAGTGCAATCGGACTAGCCAATGAGCAGTTCTTC
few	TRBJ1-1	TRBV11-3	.	CASSLERFFEAFF	TGTGCCAGCAGCTTAGAGAGGTTCTTTGAAGCTTTCTTT
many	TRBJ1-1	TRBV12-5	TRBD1	CASGLVRDSMNTEAFF	TGTGCTAGTGGTTTGGTACGGGACAGCATGAACACTGAAGCTTTCTTT
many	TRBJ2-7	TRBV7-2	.	CASSASRTDDPTEQYF	TGTGCCAGCAGCGCTTCACGGACAGACGACCCCACCGAGCAGTACTTC
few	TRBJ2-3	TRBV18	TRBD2	CASSPTASGRRKVDTQYF	TGTGCCAGCTCACCAACGGCTAGCGGGAGGCGTAAGGTAGATACGCAGTATTTT
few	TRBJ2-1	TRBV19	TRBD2	CASSPVERLAGGNEQFF	TGTGCCAGTAGCCCAGTGGAAAGACTAGCGGGAGGCAATGAGCAGTTCTTC
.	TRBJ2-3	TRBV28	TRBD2	CASSPQGLAERTQYF	TGTGCCAGCAGTCCCCAGGGACTAGCCGAAAGGACGCAGTATTTT
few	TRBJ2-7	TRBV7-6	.	CASSLDGRRYEQYF	TGTGCCAGCAGCTTAGACGGACGACGCTACGAGCAGTACTTC
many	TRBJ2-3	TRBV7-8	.	CASSPGSTDTQYF	TGTGCCAGCAGCCCCGGAAGCACAGATACGCAGTATTTT
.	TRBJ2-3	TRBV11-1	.	CASSLRRSEDTQYF	TGTGCCAGCAGCTTACGACGGAGTGAAGATACGCAGTATTTT
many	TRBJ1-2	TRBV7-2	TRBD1	CASSFTGAVGYTF	TGTGCCAGCAGCTTCACAGGGGCTGTTGGCTACACCTTC
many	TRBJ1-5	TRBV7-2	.	CASSLNRNLNQPQHF	TGTGCCAGCAGCTTAAACCGGAATCTTAATCAGCCCCAGCATTTT
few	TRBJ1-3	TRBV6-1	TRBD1	CASTGDRADSGNTIYF	TGTGCCAGCACCGGGGACAGGGCGGACTCTGGAAACACCATATATTTT
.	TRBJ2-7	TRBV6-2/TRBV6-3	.	CASRNAYEQYF	TGTGCCAGCAGGAACGCCTACGAGCAGTACTTC
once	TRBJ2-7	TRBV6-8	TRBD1	CASSYYWSPGQAHQEYF	TGTGCCAGCAGTTACTATTGGAGCCCGGGACAGGCCCACCAAGAGTACTTC
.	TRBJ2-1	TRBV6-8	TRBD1	CASSYEGAAYNEQFF	TGTGCCAGCAGTTACGAGGGGGCCGCCTACAATGAGCAGTTCTTC
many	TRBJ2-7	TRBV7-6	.	CASSPPGYEQYF	TGTGCCAGCAGCCCCCCGGGCTACGAGCAGTACTTC
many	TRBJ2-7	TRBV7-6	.	CASSLEQGSYEQYF	TGTGCCAGCAGCTTAGAACAGGGTTCCTACGAGCAGTACTTC
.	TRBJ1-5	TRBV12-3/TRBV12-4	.	CASSLWGGGGSNQPQHF	TGTGCCAGCAGTTTATGGGGGGGGGGCGGCAGCAATCAGCCCCAGCATTTT
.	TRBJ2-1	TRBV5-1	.	CASSVGGIGNNEQFF	TGCGCCAGCAGCGTAGGGGGAATTGGTAACAATGAGCAGTTCTTC